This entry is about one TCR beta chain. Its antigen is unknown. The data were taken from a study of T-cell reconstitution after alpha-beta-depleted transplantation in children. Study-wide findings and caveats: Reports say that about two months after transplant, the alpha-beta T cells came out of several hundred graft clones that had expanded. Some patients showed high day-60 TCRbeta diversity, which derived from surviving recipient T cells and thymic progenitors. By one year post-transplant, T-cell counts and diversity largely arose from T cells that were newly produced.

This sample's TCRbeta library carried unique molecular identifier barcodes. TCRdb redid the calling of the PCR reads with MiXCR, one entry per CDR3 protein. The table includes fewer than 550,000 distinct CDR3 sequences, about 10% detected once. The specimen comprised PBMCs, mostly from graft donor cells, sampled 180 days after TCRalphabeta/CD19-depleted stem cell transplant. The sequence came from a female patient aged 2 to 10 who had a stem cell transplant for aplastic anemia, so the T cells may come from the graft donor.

CDR3: CASSLMGRGSYNEQFF. In nucleotides, the CDR3 is TGTGCCAGCAGCTTAATGGGCCGGGGTTCCTACAATGAGCAGTTCTTC. The chain uses TRBV11-3 and TRBJ2-1; TRBD2 is a possible D gene (5 bases). V dropped 2 bases and J dropped 1 base, with 12 bases sitting between them. CDR3 length: 16 residues. The germline V gene encodes CDR1 SGHNT and CDR2 YENEEA. Full variable domain (remainder filled in from reference TRBV11-3 and TRBJ2-1): EAGVVQSPRYKIIEKKQPVAFWCNPISGHNTLYWYLQNLGQGPELLIRYENEEAVDDSQLPKDRFSAERLKGVDSTLKIQPAELGDSAVYLCASSLMGRGSYNEQFFGPGTRLTVL.